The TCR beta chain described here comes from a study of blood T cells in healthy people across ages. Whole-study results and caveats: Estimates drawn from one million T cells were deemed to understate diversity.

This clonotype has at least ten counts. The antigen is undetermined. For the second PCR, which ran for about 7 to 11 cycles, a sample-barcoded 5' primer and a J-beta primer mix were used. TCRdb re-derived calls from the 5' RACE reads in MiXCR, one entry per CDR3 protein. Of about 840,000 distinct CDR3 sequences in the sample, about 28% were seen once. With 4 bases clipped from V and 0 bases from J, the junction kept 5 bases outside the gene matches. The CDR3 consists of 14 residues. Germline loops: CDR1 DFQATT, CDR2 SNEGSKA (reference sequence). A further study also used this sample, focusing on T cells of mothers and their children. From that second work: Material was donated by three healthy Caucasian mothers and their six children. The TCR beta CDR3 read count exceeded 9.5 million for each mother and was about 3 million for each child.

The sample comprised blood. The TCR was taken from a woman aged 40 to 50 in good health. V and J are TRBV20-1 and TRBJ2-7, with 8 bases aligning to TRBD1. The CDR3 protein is CSAMDRESSYEQYF. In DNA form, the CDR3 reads TGCAGTGCTATGGACAGGGAGAGCTCCTACGAGCAGTACTTC.